The rows below give T cell receptor beta chains drawn from one sample of a study of blood T cell repertoires in COVID-19. Assay used: immunoSEQ multiplex PCR; TCRdb lists only in-frame clones, some missing. This sample has roughly 270,000 clones, with 65% to 90% found just once. Sample: peripheral blood. Source of these receptors: a man aged 50-59 years with active or convalescent COVID-19. Each CDR3 is given with its conserved first and last residue. The D gene is left open where the match is weak. Where a row states a size, it is once, few, many or the class of an expanded clone; other rows omit it.

j_gene	abundance	v_gene	d_gene	CDR3aa	CDR3nt
TRBJ2-1	-	TRBV4-2	-	CASSQEWASYNEQFF	TGTGCCAGCAGCCAAGAGTGGGCCTCCTACAATGAGCAGTTCTTC
TRBJ2-2	-	TRBV9	TRBD2	CASSKAGGTGELFF	TGTGCCAGCAGCAAAGCGGGAGGCACCGGGGAGCTGTTTTTT
TRBJ1-2	-	TRBV28	TRBD1	CASRQRQGSYGYTF	TGTGCCAGCAGACAAAGACAGGGGAGCTATGGCTACACCTTC
TRBJ1-2	few	TRBV19	TRBD1	CASSILGQGAYGYTF	TGTGCCAGTAGTATTTTGGGACAGGGGGCGTATGGCTACACCTTC
TRBJ2-3	few	TRBV27	TRBD2	CASSLRGGWGDTQYF	TGTGCCAGCAGTTTACGGGGGGGTTGGGGAGATACGCAGTATTTT
TRBJ1-6	few	TRBV19	TRBD1	CASSARRDRGSPLHF	TGTGCCAGTAGTGCAAGAAGGGACAGGGGATCACCCCTCCACTTT
TRBJ2-7	-	TRBV25-1	TRBD1	CASQGQGPYEQYF	TGTGCCAGCCAGGGACAGGGTCCCTACGAGCAGTACTTC
TRBJ1-2	-	TRBV28	-	CASSRGTNYGYTF	TGTGCCAGCAGTAGGGGGACAAACTATGGCTACACCTTC
TRBJ2-2	once	TRBV6-5	-	CASSYRGLSNTGELFF	TGTGCCAGCAGTTACCGGGGACTTTCGAACACCGGGGAGCTGTTTTTT
TRBJ2-7	-	TRBV10-2	TRBD2	CATLFSGVSEQYF	TGCGCCACACTCTTTAGCGGGGTCTCGGAGCAGTACTTC
TRBJ1-5	-	TRBV7-2	-	CASSLRGQGGDLRSQHF	TGTGCCAGCAGCTTAAGAGGGCAGGGAGGCGATTTGAGGTCCCAGCATTTT
TRBJ2-7	-	TRBV5-4	TRBD2	CASSYAGGGYEQYF	TGTGCCAGCAGCTATGCGGGAGGTGGCTACGAGCAGTACTTC
TRBJ1-5	-	TRBV5-8	-	CASSRGEVSNQPQHF	TGTGCCAGCAGCCGGGGAGAGGTGAGCAATCAGCCCCAGCATTTT
TRBJ2-3	-	TRBV5-4	-	CASSQQGGDTQYF	TGTGCCAGCAGCCAACAGGGAGGGGATACGCAGTATTTT
TRBJ2-1	-	TRBV20-1	-	CSASGDEQFF	TGCAGTGCATCAGGGGATGAGCAGTTCTTC